This T cell receptor (beta chain) is drawn from a study of beta chain features in type 1 diabetes. The investigators reverse transcribed all of the isolated RNA, so they sequenced expressed TCRB transcripts. Produced via immunoSEQ multiplex PCR; TCRdb's table is partial and in-frame only. This table has fewer than 550,000 clones, 9.5% to 12% appearing once. Germline lookup yields CDR1 SGHDT and CDR2 YYEEEE. Trimming stripped 2 bases from V and 2 bases from J, with 7 bases between. CDR3 size: 13 residues. This clone has just a few counts. The receptor was derived from a young woman in good health. Specimen: naive CD4+ T cells from blood. The chain has TRBV5-6 and TRBJ2-5; D is undetermined. Here the CDR3 DNA reads TGTGCCAGCAGCTTCTCGCAGCAAGAGACCCAGTACTTC. Protein product: CASSFSQQETQYF. Together with reference TRBV5-6 and TRBJ2-5, the CDR3 gives the full variable domain: DAGVTQSPTHLIKTRGQQVTLRCSPKSGHDTVSWYQQALGQGPQFIFQYYEEEERQRGNFPDRFSGHQFPNYSSELNVNALLLGDSALYLCASSFSQQETQYFGPGTRLLVL.